The rows below give T cell receptor beta chains drawn from one sample of a study of T cell responses to AZD1222 COVID-19 vaccine. Only in-frame clones appear in the TCRdb table, and some are missing; sequencing was by immunoSEQ multiplex PCR. The sample carries about 150,000 clones, 75% to 95% recorded once. The sequencing here drew on peripheral blood, taken 28 days after the second AZD1222 dose. These TCRs come from an adult who received the AZD1222 COVID-19 vaccine. The CDR3 runs from the conserved cysteine through the conserved F or W. A D gene is named only where the DNA matches it firmly. The size of a clone is reported for some rows only, either as once, few or many, or as a class for expanded clones.

TRBV5-4	NA	TRBJ2-5	TRBD2	CASSPGLAGGPEETQYF	TGTGCCAGCAGCCCCGGACTAGCGGGAGGGCCGGAGGAGACCCAGTACTTC
TRBV5-6	once	TRBJ2-5	TRBD1	CASSSDRGETQYF	TGTGCCAGCAGCTCCGACAGGGGAGAGACCCAGTACTTC
TRBV6-2/TRBV6-3	NA	TRBJ2-7	NA	CASSRSYEQYF	TGTGCCAGCAGTAGATCGTACGAGCAGTACTTC
TRBV5-1	NA	TRBJ2-3	TRBD2	CASSLGTSGRAVDTQYF	TGCGCCAGCAGCTTGGGGACTAGCGGGAGGGCCGTGGATACGCAGTATTTT
TRBV18	NA	TRBJ2-5	TRBD1	CASATGGIGTQYF	TGTGCCAGCGCGACAGGGGGAATAGGGACCCAGTACTTC
TRBV3-1/TRBV3-2	NA	TRBJ2-4	NA	CASSQDGPFTTKNIQYF	TGTGCCAGCAGCCAAGATGGACCCTTCACCACCAAAAACATTCAGTACTTC
TRBV24-1	once	TRBJ2-2	TRBD2	CATSDPGLAGGNTGELFF	TGTGCCACCAGTGACCCTGGACTAGCGGGAGGTAACACCGGGGAGCTGTTTTTT
TRBV15	NA	TRBJ1-5	NA	CATSQRGINQPQHF	TGTGCCACCAGCCAACGGGGGATCAATCAGCCCCAGCATTTT
TRBV7-2	once	TRBJ2-2	TRBD2	CASSLYDSGSSYSAGELFF	TGTGCCAGCAGCTTATATGATAGCGGGAGTTCATATTCGGCCGGGGAGCTGTTTTTT
TRBV7-9	NA	TRBJ1-4	NA	CASSLAQGGNEKLFF	TGTGCCAGCAGCTTAGCACAGGGTGGAAATGAAAAACTGTTTTTT
TRBV4-2	NA	TRBJ1-3	NA	CASSQPLGRLGDTIYF	TGTGCCAGCAGCCAACCTCTCGGACGGCTCGGGGACACCATATATTTT
TRBV30	NA	TRBJ1-2	NA	CAGGDYGYTF	TGTGCCGGCGGGGACTATGGCTACACCTTC
TRBV19	NA	TRBJ2-7	NA	CASGAGHHYEQYF	TGTGCCAGTGGGGCTGGTCATCACTACGAGCAGTACTTC
TRBV5-1	NA	TRBJ2-7	NA	CASSLATGLTHPLGYEQYF	TGCGCCAGCAGCTTGGCCACAGGCTTAACCCACCCATTAGGATACGAGCAGTACTTC